A selection of T cell receptor beta chains follows, all from one sample in a study of T cells in Graves' hyperthyroidism and ophthalmopathy. TCRdb passed the multiplex PCR reads through MiXCR, listing each CDR3 protein once. Among under 800,000 distinct CDR3 sequences, about 15% were seen once, and the ten largest hold roughly 10%. Sample: blood. The source is a woman younger than 35 with Graves' hyperthyroidism. CDR3s include the opening cysteine and the closing phenylalanine or tryptophan. The D gene is left open where the match is weak.

cdr3_aa cdr3_length j_call d_call v_call
CASSAGTVRYGYTF 14 TRBJ1-2 - TRBV28
CATSRGQGRTGELFF 15 TRBJ2-2 TRBD1 TRBV15
CASSFGGIIQETQYF 15 TRBJ2-5 TRBD2 TRBV7-9
CASSMAGAWLNEQFF 15 TRBJ2-1 TRBD2 TRBV27
CALTGTGATGELFF 14 TRBJ2-2 TRBD1 TRBV30
CASSEIGVTEYEQYF 15 TRBJ2-7 - TRBV2
CATSDSTGGRADTQYF 16 TRBJ2-3 TRBD1 TRBV24-1
CASSPRRGDNSNQPQHF 17 TRBJ1-5 - TRBV18
CASSPYGYGNEKLFF 15 TRBJ1-4 - TRBV18
CASSQDVGTNTEAFF 15 TRBJ1-1 - TRBV3-1
CASRNSGAGELFF 13 TRBJ2-2 - TRBV11-3
CASSGGTGGYTQYF 14 TRBJ2-3 TRBD1 TRBV6-1
CASSESPGGKQFF 13 TRBJ2-1 - TRBV6-1
CSARTPPRRLGYFYEQYF 18 TRBJ2-7 - TRBV20-1
CAISEDRNYGYTF 13 TRBJ1-2 - TRBV10-3
CASSPTMGGPGTDTQYF 17 TRBJ2-3 TRBD2 TRBV7-9
CASRPTGSYQETQYF 15 TRBJ2-5 TRBD1 TRBV2
CSVEVTSGQNVYTGELFF 18 TRBJ2-2 TRBD2 TRBV29-1
CASSSWTGPYEQYF 14 TRBJ2-7 TRBD1 TRBV12-3/TRBV12-4
CASSFSRFIETQYF 14 TRBJ2-5 - TRBV28
CASSLVSAHEQYF 13 TRBJ2-7 - TRBV7-9
CASRDASKPQFF 12 TRBJ2-1 - TRBV12-3/TRBV12-4
CASTYGEGRGRGGYTF 16 TRBJ1-2 - TRBV6-2/TRBV6-3